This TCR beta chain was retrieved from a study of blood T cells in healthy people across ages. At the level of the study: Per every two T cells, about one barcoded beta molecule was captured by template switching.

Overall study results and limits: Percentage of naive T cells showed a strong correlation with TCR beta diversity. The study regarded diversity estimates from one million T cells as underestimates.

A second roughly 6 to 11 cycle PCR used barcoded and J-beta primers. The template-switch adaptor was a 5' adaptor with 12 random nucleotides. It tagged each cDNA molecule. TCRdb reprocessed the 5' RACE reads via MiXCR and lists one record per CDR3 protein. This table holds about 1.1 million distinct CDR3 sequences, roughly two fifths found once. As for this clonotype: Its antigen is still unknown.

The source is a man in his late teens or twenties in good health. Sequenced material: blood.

This CDR3 is CASTIGRGNTIYF. The CDR3, as DNA: TGTGCCAGCACCATCGGTCGGGGAAACACCATATATTTT. The chain carries TRBV7-2 and TRBJ1-3; D gene uncertain. The ends were cut back, 7 bases at V and 4 bases at J, with 11 bases in the middle. Germline V gene lookup returns CDR1 SGHTA and CDR2 FQGNSA. This CDR3 has 13 amino acids. Looking up the rest from reference TRBV7-2 and TRBJ1-3 gives the full variable domain: GAGVSQSPSNKVTEKGKDVELRCDPISGHTALYWYRQSLGQGLEFLIYFQGNSAPDKSGLPSDRFSAERTGGSVSTLTIQRTQQEDSAVYLCASTIGRGNTIYFGEGSWLTVV.